This T cell receptor beta chain derives from a study of tumor-infiltrating lymphocytes in localized non-small cell lung cancer. Study-level points and caveats: Immunotypes IM1 and IM2 had similar TCR-derived T-cell fractions. TCRbeta sequencing showed higher T cell infiltration in tumors than uninvolved lung. Available tissue quantity limited TCR sequencing to a patient subset.

Sequencing used immunoSEQ multiplex PCR; TCRdb keeps in-frame clones, though not all of them. The table shows under 20,000 clones, with around 75% occurring only once. With V trimmed by 5 bases and J by 2 bases, 8 bases remained unmatched. This CDR3 has 16 amino acids. Germline CDR1 and CDR2: SGHTA and FQGTGA. This clone was counted once. Its antigen is currently unknown. The genes are TRBV7-3 and TRBJ2-3, with 9 bases lining up with TRBD1. Input material: lung tumor tissue. This TCR came from a human donor with non-small cell lung cancer. The CDR3: CASSARQGGDTDTQYF. The CDR3 bases are TGTGCCAGCAGCGCCCGACAGGGGGGAGACACAGATACGCAGTATTTT.